What follows are 25 T cell receptor beta chains derived from one specimen sequenced in a study of blood T cell repertoires in COVID-19. Clones were sequenced by immunoSEQ multiplex PCR, and TCRdb holds only the in-frame ones, with some missing. The sample includes roughly 330,000 clones, roughly 86% of them seen just once. Material for sequencing was PBMCs or T cells enriched from blood (not recorded which). The origin of the receptors is a woman between 25 and 40 years old who had recovered from COVID-19.

The chain joins TRBV19 to TRBJ1-5; 7 bases match TRBD1. This CDR3 is 15 amino acids long. The V and J ends lost 4 bases and 4 bases, in that order; junction bases with no gene match: 7. Looked up from germline, CDR1 is LNHDA and CDR2 is SQIVND (reference sequence). The DNA of the CDR3 is TGTGCCAGTAGTACAGGGGGAAACCAAAATCAGCCCCAGCATTTT. Its protein product is CASSTGGNQNQPQHF. The variable domain in full, completed from reference TRBV19 and TRBJ1-5, reads DGGITQSPKYLFRKEGQNVTLSCEQNLNHDAMYWYRQDPGQGLRLIYYSQIVNDFQKGDIAEGYSVSREKKESFPLTVTSAQKNPTAFYLCASSTGGNQNQPQHFGDGTRLSIL.

V and J are TRBV3-1 (or the pseudogene TRBV3-2) and TRBJ2-3, with 9 bases aligning to TRBD2. This CDR3 has 17 residues. Losses at the gene ends were 3 bases for V and 1 base for J; bases not matched to a gene: 8. The germline CDR1 and CDR2 sequences are LGHDT and YNNKEL (reference sequence). The DNA for the CDR3 is TGTGCCAGCAGCCACCTGACTAGCGGAACCCGCACAGATACGCAGTATTTT. Protein product: CASSHLTSGTRTDTQYF.

This clone was detected once. The chain recombines TRBV5-1 with TRBJ2-7; the match to TRBD1 covers 10 bases. V lost 0 bases to trimming and J lost 3 bases; unmatched junction nucleotides: 6. The germline V gene has CDR1 SGHRS and CDR2 YFSETQ. This CDR3 has 16 amino acids. CDR3 loop: CASSLEGTGELYEQYF. CDR3 bases: TGCGCCAGCAGCTTGGAGGGGACAGGGGAACTCTACGAGCAGTACTTC.

This clone was counted a single time. As DNA, the CDR3 is TGTGCCAGCAGCCCCCGGTGGGGGGATGGTACAGATACGCAGTATTTT. This gives the protein CASSPRWGDGTDTQYF. This chain uses TRBV9 with TRBJ2-3, with a tentative D call TRBD2 (6 bases). CDR1 SGDLS and CDR2 YYNGEE come from the germline V gene. V lost 4 bases and J 3 bases, leaving 18 bases between the germline ends. This CDR3 is built from 16 residues.

The CDR3 DNA reads TGTGCCAGCAGCTCCGGGACAGAAACTTTCTTT. This codes for CASSSGTETFF. The chain recombines TRBV11-2 with TRBJ1-1; TRBD1 matches at 7 bases. CDR3 length equals 11 residues. The V gene's germline CDR1 is SGHAT and CDR2 FQNNGV. Losses at the gene ends were 4 bases for V and 12 bases for J; bases not matched to a gene: 5.

The chain recombines TRBV21-1 with TRBJ1-3; the D call of TRBD1 is as the table states it, not checked on the DNA. TRBV21-1 represents a pseudogene. The length of the CDR3 is 15 residues. CDR3: CASSRGTETGNTIYF. For the CDR3, the DNA is TGTGCCAGCAGCAGAGGGACAGAAACTGGAAACACCATATATTTT.

This chain joins TRBV6-2 or TRBV6-3 and TRBJ1-6, with no clear D. The CDR3 covers 15 residues. Trimming removed 0 bases at V and 7 bases at J, with 10 bases between. Germline V gene lookup returns CDR1 MNHEY and CDR2 SVGEGT. CDR3 region: CASSYSGGRNSPLHF. CDR3 sequence (DNA): TGTGCCAGCAGTTACTCCGGCGGGCGCAATTCACCCCTCCACTTT.

The V and J genes are TRBV6-5 and TRBJ1-6, with TRBD1 matching over 8 bases. Trimming at V came to 8 bases and at J to 6 bases, leaving 9 bases not matched to a gene. Looked up from germline, CDR1 is MNHEY and CDR2 is SVGAGI. The CDR3 runs to 15 residues. CDR3 sequence: CASVLGTGINSPLHF. DNA for the CDR3: TGTGCCAGCGTTCTCGGGACAGGAATTAATTCACCCCTCCACTTT.

The J gene is TRBJ2-3, the V gene TRBV3-1 (or the pseudogene TRBV3-2), with 7 positions matching TRBD2. The germline V gene encodes CDR1 LGHDT and CDR2 YNNKEL (reference sequence). With V trimmed by 6 bases and J by 3 bases, 6 bases remained unmatched. This CDR3 is built from 14 residues. The CDR3 spells CASRAAAGTDTQYF. The CDR3, as DNA: TGTGCCAGCAGAGCTGCAGCGGGGACAGATACGCAGTATTTT.

The rearrangement joins TRBV3-1 (or the pseudogene TRBV3-2) to TRBJ1-5; possible D gene TRBD1, 5 bases. The germline V gene encodes CDR1 LGHDT and CDR2 YNNKEL (reference sequence). The CDR3 runs to 14 residues. The V and J ends lost 3 bases and 7 bases respectively, with 13 bases between them. The CDR3 region is CASSQGPGGQPQHF. The DNA of the CDR3 is TGTGCCAGCAGCCAGGGACCTGGGGGGCAGCCCCAGCATTTT.

The chain links TRBV2 to TRBJ1-5, with TRBD1 matching over 7 bases. Germline V lookup: CDR1 SNHLY, CDR2 FYNNEI. The J segment lost 5 bases and the V segment lost 2 bases, leaving 3 bases of the junction unmatched. This CDR3 region has 14 residues. CDR3: CASSEITGDQPQHF. CDR3 coding DNA: TGTGCCAGCAGTGAAATTACAGGGGATCAGCCCCAGCATTTT.

The chain joins TRBV4-3 to TRBJ1-2; 11 nucleotides align to TRBD1. The CDR3 loop spans 17 amino acids. CDR1 and CDR2 from the germline V gene are LGHNA and YSLEER. After removal of 1 base from V and 4 bases from J, the junction contained 8 bases not matched to a gene. CDR3 protein: CASSQVKWDRGIYGYTF. As DNA, the CDR3 is TGCGCCAGCAGCCAAGTTAAATGGGACAGGGGGATCTATGGCTACACCTTC.

This clone showed up just a few times. The chain's CDR3 is CASSPLTPLDRLSSSYNSPLHF. CDR3 coding DNA: TGTGCCAGCAGCCCCCTAACCCCTTTGGACAGGCTGTCCTCCTCCTATAATTCACCCCTCCACTTT. The chain links TRBV6-2 or TRBV6-3 to TRBJ1-6; TRBD1 matches at 7 bases. This CDR3 comprises 22 residues. CDR1 MNHEY and CDR2 SVGEGT come from the germline V gene. The V segment lost 6 bases and the J segment 0 bases; nucleotides outside the gene matches: 23.

V is TRBV11-2 and J is TRBJ1-5, with 9 bases that match TRBD1. The length of the CDR3 is 15 residues. After removal of 0 bases from V and 6 bases from J, the junction contained 3 bases not matched to a gene. Germline CDR1 reads SGHAT; CDR2 reads FQNNGV. CDR3 nucleotides: TGTGCCAGCAGCTTAGATACAGGGGGCGGTCAGCCCCAGCATTTT. It specifies CASSLDTGGGQPQHF.

The chain couples TRBV29-1 to TRBJ1-1; tentative D call: TRBD1 (6 bases). V lost 1 base and J lost 5, with 20 bases in between. This CDR3 is 16 amino acids long. Looked up from germline, CDR1 is SQVTM and CDR2 is ANQGSEA. This chain's CDR3 is CSVEGTFTGQGTEAFF. The CDR3 nucleotides are TGCAGCGTTGAAGGGACTTTCACAGGGCAGGGGACTGAAGCTTTCTTT.

The CDR3 reads CASSRTPYESEKANYGYTF. DNA for the CDR3: TGCGCCAGCAGCCGAACGCCGTACGAGAGCGAAAAAGCTAACTATGGCTACACCTTC. The chain links TRBV4-1 to TRBJ1-2; D ambiguous. This CDR3 contains 19 residues. V was shortened by 4 bases and J by 0 bases, with 24 bases between the two germline ends. CDR1 is MGHRA, CDR2 YSYEKL, per germline.

J is TRBJ1-6 and V is TRBV5-1; unclear D gene. Trimming left V 0 bases short and J 6 bases short, with 13 bases between. This CDR3 comprises 16 residues. Germline V CDR1 and CDR2: SGHRS, YFSETQ. CDR3 bases: TGCGCCAGCAGCTTGGACTTTCGTGATGGTAATTCACCCCTCCACTTT. Residues: CASSLDFRDGNSPLHF.

The chain links TRBV29-1 to TRBJ1-1; D unclear. Germline V gene lookup returns CDR1 SQVTM and CDR2 ANQGSEA. V shed 0 bases and J shed 1 base, with 15 bases lying between them. This CDR3 comprises 16 residues. The CDR3 reads CSVEETPLMANTEAFF. As DNA, the CDR3 is TGCAGCGTTGAAGAAACCCCGCTTATGGCGAACACTGAAGCTTTCTTT.

This chain links TRBV14 with TRBJ2-5; TRBD2 matches at 7 bases. The CDR3 runs 13 residues. Looked up from germline, CDR1 is SGHDN and CDR2 is FVKESK. Losses at the gene ends were 4 bases for V and 5 bases for J; bases not matched to a gene: 4. CDR3 in DNA: TGTGCCAGCAGCCCCTGGGGGGGGGAGACCCAGTACTTC. Translating gives CASSPWGGETQYF. The variable domain in full, with the rest retrieved from reference TRBV14 and TRBJ2-5, is EAGVTQFPSHSVIEKGQTVTLRCDPISGHDNLYWYRRVMGKEIKFLLHFVKESKQDESGMPNNRFLAERTGGTYSTLKVQPAELEDSGVYFCASSPWGGETQYFGPGTRLLVL.

This clone was seen a few times. The V call is TRBV15, the J call TRBJ2-3; tentative D call: TRBD2 (7 bases). The V gene's germline CDR1 is LNHNV and CDR2 YYDKDF (reference sequence). CDR3 length equals 15 residues. V was clipped by 0 bases and J by 6 bases, with 13 bases between them. DNA for the CDR3: TGTGCCACCAGCAGAGATCGGGGGGCTTCGGATACGCAGTATTTT. Translated: CATSRDRGASDTQYF.

The genes are TRBV27 and TRBJ1-1; 7 positions match TRBD1. Looked up from germline, CDR1 is MNHEY and CDR2 is SMNVEV (reference sequence). Losses at the gene ends were 6 bases for V and 0 bases for J; bases not matched to a gene: 4. This CDR3 has 14 amino acids. The CDR3: CASRGQTMNTEAFF. CDR3 bases: TGTGCCAGCAGGGGACAGACGATGAACACTGAAGCTTTCTTT.

The rearrangement joins TRBV7-9 to TRBJ1-2, with TRBD1 matching over 8 bases. The CDR3 covers 17 residues. Trimming at V came to 4 bases and at J to 4 bases, leaving 14 bases not matched to a gene. From germline, CDR1 is SEHNR and CDR2 FQNEAQ (reference sequence). CDR3 region: CASSSPRTGPWIYGYTF. The CDR3 coding sequence is TGTGCCAGCAGCTCACCCCGGACAGGGCCTTGGATCTATGGCTACACCTTC.

This chain connects TRBV5-1 to TRBJ1-2; no clear D gene. V was trimmed by 4 bases and J by 3 bases, leaving 13 bases between them. The CDR3 is 14 residues long. The germline gives CDR1 SGHRS, CDR2 YFSETQ. The CDR3 is CASSRAREDYGYTF. In DNA, the CDR3 is TGCGCCAGCAGCCGGGCCCGGGAGGACTATGGCTACACCTTC.

The rearrangement links TRBV5-1 to TRBJ2-3, with TRBD1 identical over 7 bases. The junction had 9 bases not matched to a gene; V was cut back by 3 bases and J by 2 bases. Looked up from germline, CDR1 is SGHRS and CDR2 is YFSETQ. This CDR3 has 16 amino acids. The CDR3 region is CASSSPTGLFTDTQYF. Written as DNA, the CDR3 is TGCGCCAGCAGCTCCCCGACAGGGCTTTTCACAGATACGCAGTATTTT. The complete variable domain, with remaining parts taken from reference TRBV5-1 and TRBJ2-3, reads KAGVTQTPRYLIKTRGQQVTLSCSPISGHRSVSWYQQTPGQGLQFLFEYFSETQRNKGNFPGRFSGRQFSNSRSEMNVSTLELGDSALYLCASSSPTGLFTDTQYFGPGTRLTVL.

The CDR3 DNA follows: TGTGCCAGTAGTCAAGAGGCGGGTTTCTCTGGAAACACCATATATTTT. Translation: CASSQEAGFSGNTIYF. The gene calls are TRBV19 and TRBJ1-3, with unresolved D. The CDR3 covers 16 residues. The germline gives CDR1 LNHDA, CDR2 SQIVND (reference sequence). V lost 5 bases to trimming and J lost 0 bases, with 14 bases between them.